The 20 T cell receptor beta chains in this list originate from one sample, sequenced in a study of cytomegalovirus exposure and HLA in healthy donors listed by TCRdb under 2017. The method behind the library was the immunoSEQ multiplex PCR assay. What TCRdb holds here is the immuneACCESS table cut down to in-frame rearrangements. Part of the clones is not present; checked against another copy, under half of the missing clones reflect an unresolved V gene, and the others are unexplained. The sample records 78,000 or so clones, 85% to 95% of which are singletons. The top ten clones comprise approximately 3% of the sample. The sequencing input was PBMCs. The receptors were gathered from a woman younger than 30 in good health and CMV-seropositive.

The J gene is TRBJ2-2, the V gene TRBV4-1; the match to TRBD2 covers 8 bases. The trim removed 4 bases at V and 7 bases at J, leaving 14 bases unmatched. Germline CDR1 reads MGHRA; CDR2 reads YSYEKL. This CDR3 has 17 residues. The CDR3 nucleotides are TGCGCCAGCAGCCGCGACCTAGCGGGTACCATGGGCGGGGAGCTGTTTTTT. Translation gives CASSRDLAGTMGGELFF.

The table lists this clone with a count of one. The V gene is TRBV15, the J gene TRBJ2-5, with 7 bases aligning to TRBD2. The CDR3 is 16 amino acids. CDR1 is LNHNV and CDR2 is YYDKDF in the germline V gene (reference sequence). J lost 5 bases, V lost 4 bases, and 13 bases had no gene match. The CDR3 protein is CATSNKAGSVGETQYF. DNA of the CDR3: TGTGCCACCAGCAACAAAGCGGGAAGTGTGGGGGAGACCCAGTACTTC.

This chain connects TRBV19 to TRBJ2-5; 10 bases line up with TRBD1. The CDR3 is 12 residues long. Germline CDR1 LNHDA, CDR2 SQIVND (reference sequence). Unmatched junction bases numbered 0, after V lost 6 bases and J lost 5 bases. CDR3 loop: CASRGQGETQYF. Here the CDR3 DNA reads TGTGCCAGTAGGGGACAGGGGGAGACCCAGTACTTC. The variable domain in full, completed from reference TRBV19 and TRBJ2-5, reads DGGITQSPKYLFRKEGQNVTLSCEQNLNHDAMYWYRQDPGQGLRLIYYSQIVNDFQKGDIAEGYSVSREKKESFPLTVTSAQKNPTAFYLCASRGQGETQYFGPGTRLLVL.

This chain links TRBV4-3 with TRBJ2-7; D may be TRBD2 (5 bases). This CDR3 region has 15 residues. Trimming took off 0 bases at V and 3 bases at J, with 12 bases between the two ends. From germline, CDR1 is LGHNA and CDR2 YSLEER. CDR3 nucleotide sequence: TGCGCCAGCAGCCAAGAAACTAGTACGCACTACGAGCAGTACTTC. Encoded protein: CASSQETSTHYEQYF.

The chain employs TRBV10-3 and TRBJ2-1; TRBD1 is a possible D gene (6 bases). Germline assignment: CDR1 ENHRY and CDR2 SYGVKD. The CDR3 sequence is 15 residues long. Trimming stripped 2 bases from V and 0 bases from J, with 8 bases between. The CDR3 loop is CAISERGSSYNEQFF. DNA of the CDR3: TGTGCCATCAGTGAGAGGGGGAGCTCCTACAATGAGCAGTTCTTC.

This clone was observed a single time. The rearrangement uses TRBV6-1 and TRBJ1-6; 8 bases fit TRBD1. V was pared by 7 bases and J by 6 bases, with 5 bases of the junction left unmatched. CDR1 is MNHNS, CDR2 SASEGT, per germline. The CDR3 consists of 14 residues. The CDR3 spells CASTLDRVNSPLHF. The CDR3 DNA is TGTGCCAGCACCCTGGACAGGGTTAATTCACCCCTCCACTTT.

This clone was picked up a small number of times. The chain has TRBV28 and TRBJ2-5; D possibly corresponds to TRBD2 (5 bases). The CDR3 runs 14 residues. V was clipped by 4 bases and J by 5 bases, with 14 bases between them. Germline V gives CDR1 MDHEN, CDR2 SYDVKM. The CDR3 sequence is CASSSPPREETQYF. The CDR3, as DNA: TGTGCCAGCAGTTCCCCCCCTAGGGAGGAGACCCAGTACTTC.

The chain combines TRBV27 with TRBJ1-1; 7 bases match TRBD1. V gave up 3 bases and J gave up 3 bases; unmatched junction bases: 4. The CDR3 totals 14 residues. Germline V gives CDR1 MNHEY, CDR2 SMNVEV (reference sequence). Here the CDR3 reads CASSFLDRDTEAFF. The CDR3 DNA reads TGTGCCAGCAGTTTCTTAGACAGGGACACTGAAGCTTTCTTT.

The rearrangement links TRBV19 to TRBJ2-1; 9 bases agree with TRBD2. The CDR3 totals 20 residues. Germline-derived CDR1 and CDR2 are LNHDA and SQIVND (reference sequence). Germline trimming cut 10 bases from V and 4 bases from J; bases unmatched to any gene: 26. This CDR3 is CATQIPRVGSGRLGYNEQFF. As DNA, the CDR3 is TGTGCCACCCAGATCCCCAGGGTGGGCAGCGGGAGGCTCGGATACAATGAGCAGTTCTTC.

This rearrangement joins TRBV1 to TRBJ1-5; the table names TRBD1, a call not compared with the DNA. TRBV1 is classified as a pseudogene. The CDR3 loop spans 15 amino acids. The CDR3 DNA follows: TGCACCAGCAGCTCTGATGACAGGGTTTGGCAGCCCCAGCATTTT. It encodes CTSSSDDRVWQPQHF.

This clone has just a few counts. This chain connects TRBV28 to TRBJ1-2; perhaps TRBD1 as D (5 bases). There are 13 residues in the CDR3. Trimming took off 7 bases at V and 4 bases at J, with 13 bases between the two ends. Germline CDR1 and CDR2: MDHEN and SYDVKM. This CDR3 reads CASIQGSGYGYTF. CDR3 nucleotides: TGTGCCAGCATCCAGGGTTCAGGCTATGGCTACACCTTC.

This chain uses TRBV6-4 with TRBJ2-1; perhaps TRBD2 as D (7 bases). The germline gives CDR1 MRHNA, CDR2 SNTAGT. The germline V and J ends were trimmed by 3 bases and 7 bases, with 19 bases remaining between them. The CDR3 consists of 16 residues. The CDR3 is CASSEVAGAVGNEQFF. CDR3 DNA sequence: TGTGCCAGCAGTGAAGTCGCGGGGGCAGTGGGTAATGAGCAGTTCTTC.

The chain carries TRBV19 and TRBJ2-7; weak D call: TRBD2 (6 bases). CDR1 LNHDA and CDR2 SQIVND come from the germline V gene (reference sequence). Trimming took 1 base from V and 3 from J, leaving 10 bases between them. The CDR3 is 14 amino acids. CDR3 protein: CASSIAGGDYEQYF. CDR3 in DNA: TGTGCCAGTAGTATAGCTGGAGGGGACTACGAGCAGTACTTC. The variable domain in full, completed from reference TRBV19 and TRBJ2-7, reads DGGITQSPKYLFRKEGQNVTLSCEQNLNHDAMYWYRQDPGQGLRLIYYSQIVNDFQKGDIAEGYSVSREKKESFPLTVTSAQKNPTAFYLCASSIAGGDYEQYFGPGTRLTVT.

The chain uses TRBV28 and TRBJ1-1, with D tentatively TRBD1 (6 bases). The V gene lost 8 bases and the J gene lost 1 base, with 17 bases spanning the gap. The CDR3 spans 15 residues. Germline V lookup: CDR1 MDHEN, CDR2 SYDVKM. CDR3 nucleotide sequence: TGTGCCAGCGGGGGGGGGCGCGAGTCGAACACTGAAGCTTTCTTT. Protein: CASGGGRESNTEAFF.

The chain is built from TRBV18 and TRBJ2-7; D possibly corresponds to TRBD2 (6 bases). Germline V gene data show CDR1 as KGHSH and CDR2 as LQKENI. V was shortened by 0 bases and J by 3 bases, with 12 bases between the two germline ends. This CDR3 is 15 amino acids long. The CDR3 here is CASSPPQGGGYEQYF. CDR3 coding DNA: TGTGCCAGCTCACCACCCCAGGGAGGAGGCTACGAGCAGTACTTC. The full variable domain, its missing parts supplied by reference TRBV18 and TRBJ2-7, is NAGVMQNPRHLVRRRGQEARLRCSPMKGHSHVYWYRQLPEEGLKFMVYLQKENIIDESGMPKERFSAEFPKEGPSILRIQQVVRGDSAAYFCASSPPQGGGYEQYFGPGTRLTVT.

The chain has TRBV20-1 and TRBJ1-1; D not resolved. Between the trimmed V and J ends, which lost 6 bases and 9 bases, there was a span of 14 bases. Germline CDR1 and CDR2: DFQATT and SNEGSKA (reference sequence). CDR3 length: 11 residues. CDR3 DNA: TGCAGTGCCACGGACCGGGGTAAAGCTTTCTTT. Its translation: CSATDRGKAFF.

This chain uses TRBV5-1 with TRBJ2-1, with 8 bases identical to TRBD1. The CDR3 contains 15 residues. The V gene end was trimmed by 0 bases and the J gene end by 8 bases; junction bases not matched to a gene: 7. Germline V gene data show CDR1 as SGHRS and CDR2 as YFSETQ. CDR3 in amino acids: CASSLVGQGHDEQFF. CDR3 nucleotide sequence: TGCGCCAGCAGCTTGGTTGGACAGGGTCACGATGAGCAGTTCTTC.

This clone came up once. The V and J genes are TRBV27 and TRBJ2-7, with D possibly matching TRBD2 (6 bases). The CDR3 runs to 13 residues. Trimming shortened V by 2 bases and J by 7 bases, and 12 bases separated the two germline ends. Germline loops: CDR1 MNHEY, CDR2 SMNVEV (reference sequence). CDR3: CASSLGGLREQYF. The CDR3 nucleotides are TGTGCCAGCAGTTTAGGAGGGCTTCGGGAGCAGTACTTC.

This chain uses TRBV5-1 with TRBJ2-1; 7 bases match TRBD2. The CDR3 is 15 residues long. Germline CDR1 and CDR2: SGHRS and YFSETQ. The ends lost 0 bases at V and 2 bases at J; junction bases unmatched: 2. As DNA, the CDR3 is TGCGCCAGCAGCTTGGTAAGCGGGGCCTACAATGAGCAGTTCTTC. Translation gives CASSLVSGAYNEQFF.

The chain carries TRBV9 and TRBJ1-4; D possibly corresponds to TRBD1 (5 bases). V lost 3 bases and J 5 bases, leaving 14 bases between the germline ends. The CDR3 loop spans 15 amino acids. The germline V gene has CDR1 SGDLS and CDR2 YYNGEE. The CDR3: CASSAQGAINEKLFF. For the CDR3, the DNA is TGTGCCAGCAGCGCACAAGGGGCCATAAATGAAAAACTGTTTTTT.